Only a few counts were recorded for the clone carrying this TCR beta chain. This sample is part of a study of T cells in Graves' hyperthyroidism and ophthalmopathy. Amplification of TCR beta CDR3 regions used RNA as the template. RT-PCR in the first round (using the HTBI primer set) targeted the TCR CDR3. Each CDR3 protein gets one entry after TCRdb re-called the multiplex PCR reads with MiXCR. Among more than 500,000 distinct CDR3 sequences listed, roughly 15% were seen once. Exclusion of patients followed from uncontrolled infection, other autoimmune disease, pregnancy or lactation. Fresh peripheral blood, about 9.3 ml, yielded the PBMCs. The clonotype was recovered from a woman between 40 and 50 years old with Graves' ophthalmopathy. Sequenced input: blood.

The CDR3 reads CASSQEIGDRSQPQHF. CDR3 bases: TGCGCCAGCAGCCAAGAGATTGGGGACCGCTCACAGCCCCAGCATTTT. The chain couples TRBV4-3 to TRBJ1-5, with D perhaps matching TRBD1 (5 bases). The CDR3 is made up of 16 amino acids. CDR1 LGHNA and CDR2 YSLEER come from the germline V gene. V lost 0 bases, J lost 7 bases, and 16 bases lay in between.